The source of this TCR beta chain is a study of STAT5B mutations in CD4+ large granular lymphocyte leukemia. Original processing methods: The detection floor for productive clonotype frequency was 2.59 x 10-5. The table came from immunoSEQ multiplex PCR; TCRdb's copy has only in-frame clones and leaves some out. V and J calls and clone size are given by that table; D and trimming were obtained from the DNA. The sample includes more than 30,000 clones, roughly 91% of them seen just once. Worth noting for this clone: Its antigen is currently unknown.

From germline, CDR1 is SGHNT and CDR2 YENEEA. Trimming removed 5 bases from V and 2 bases from J, with 8 bases in between. CDR3 size: 13 residues. General study findings and limits: TRBV06-family usage was enriched in top patient clones (8/27) versus controls (2/35). The CD4+ versus CD8+ T-LGLL clonality difference may reflect limited sample size. Without putative leukemic clones, patient CD4-sorted repertoires remained more clonal than healthy CD4+ repertoires.

The sequencing input was CD4+ T cells from blood buffy coats. The chain joins TRBV11-3 to TRBJ2-3; D not certain. The clonotype originates from a human donor in good health. CDR3 bases: TGTGCCAGCAGCCGTGTCTTCACAGATACGCAGTATTTT. Amino acids: CASSRVFTDTQYF.